This T cell receptor (beta chain) was found in a study of CD8 T cells in ankylosing spondylitis. This clonotype came up many times. Its antigen is currently unknown. Study observations and caveats: Blood of patients with ankylosing spondylitis appeared to be characterized by a TCR beta motif of several highly homologous variants. Disease-linked clones had a CD8+ phenotype and relatively low frequency in peripheral blood. Reportedly, disease-linked clones are significantly enriched in ankylosing spondylitis patients' matched synovial fluid. In reactive arthritis synovial fluid and blood, some motif variants had been reported before.

This CDR3 contains 14 residues. Trimming pared 4 bases from V and 5 bases from J, leaving 12 bases between. Looked up from germline, CDR1 is LNHDA and CDR2 is SQIVND (reference sequence). In making TCR beta libraries, quantitative 5'-RACE with molecular barcodes was used. TCRdb redid the calling of the 5' RACE reads with MiXCR, one entry per CDR3 protein. This table has approximately 550,000 distinct CDR3 sequences, 9.5% to 15% appearing once. This TCR was recovered from a male donor with ankylosing spondylitis. The rearrangement uses TRBV19 and TRBJ2-1, with D unclear. The sequenced sample consisted of blood, either unsorted or a sorted T cell fraction (not recorded which). The CDR3 sequence is CASSTGDGHNEQFF. CDR3 sequence (DNA): TGTGCCAGTAGTACTGGTGACGGACACAATGAGCAGTTCTTC.